This T cell receptor beta chain was identified in a study of blood T cell dynamics during melanoma immunotherapy (dated by TCRdb to the early 2020s). Study-level background: All patients had metastatic melanoma and were given first-line pembrolizumab or nivolumab plus ipilimumab as standard of care in the United Kingdom. A training cohort was formed from consecutive patients, and a further independent group of patients from the same centre was pooled into an external validation set. To find early correlates of response, peripheral T cell receptor repertoires were profiled in metastatic melanoma patients before and after one cycle of checkpoint inhibitor therapy.

The label giving this sample's time point can be read as: week 3, after first cycle of checkpoint inhibitor. Blood samples were taken before treatment (T0) and at week 3 (W3), following the first cycle of checkpoint blockade. Except for a couple of patients with rapid clinical progression, response was assessed 12 weeks after the first infusion by RECIST 1.1; disease control meant complete response, partial response or stable disease. Any patient who had received prior systemic cancer treatment, was on concomitant immunosuppressant therapy or had synchronous other active malignancies was excluded. Bulk PBMC and plasma cell-free DNA were both sequenced for TCR beta so that circulating cells and T cell turnover could be tracked. PBMC were isolated from blood with Lymphoprep and SepMate tubes, followed by red cell lysis. DNA from PBMC and sorted T cell subsets was extracted with QIAamp DNA Blood Mini kits.

The investigation overall reported the following: The study could not determine whether the T cell clones driving repertoire changes were melanoma-specific or reflected general immune activation. The relatively small sample size was acknowledged as potentially limiting generalization of the results. Unlike progressors, patients who went on to achieve disease control showed a bifurcated reorganization of the PBMC repertoire at W3, with either increased clonality or increased diversity.

Notes on this clone: The antigen this receptor binds is unknown. No much larger clonotype is one base removed from it; base qualities were not supplied.

Every bulk PBMC sample had a fixed 350 ng of DNA loaded. TCR beta CDR3 sequences were amplified from genomic DNA using the immunoSEQ TCRb Assay kit according to manufacturer instructions. The KAPA Library Quantification Kit for Illumina platforms was used to quantify pooled libraries by qPCR. Pooled libraries were sequenced on an Illumina NextSeq 500, clustered at roughly 0.55-1.1 pM. Processing in the source paper ran as follows. The TCR data were analyzed using immunoSEQ ANALYZER and the R LymphoSeq package. A rearrangement efficiency score was calculated as productive divided by the sum of productive and non-productive CDR3 sequences. Clonality was measured with the Gini coefficient and diversity with the Renyi index at alpha=1, and both measures were compared pairwise between timepoints within each patient. In LymphoSeq, clonal relatedness was computed with an edit distance of 3 and repertoire similarity was computed with the Bhattacharyya coefficient. Linear discriminant analysis on week-3 changes in clonality and diversity was built with the R MASS and caret packages to classify response. TCRdb limited this immuneACCESS table to in-frame rearrangements with V and J called. A share of clones is missing; checked studies link under half to unresolved V genes, and the rest is unexplained. The DNA was the basis for D and trimming; V, J and clone size are from that table. In all, the sample holds 10,000 to 13,000 clones, and more than 70% of those were seen once. Of the sample, 15% is held by the ten largest clones.

Reading the germline V gene gives CDR1 SGHTA and CDR2 FQGNSA. V lost 1 base and J lost 7 bases; the stretch between them is 14 bases long. The CDR3 measures 15 amino acids from cysteine to phenylalanine. Here the CDR3 DNA is all that survives: 45 bases in frame from base 1. This TCR was sampled from a human donor with melanoma. Sequencing was performed on blood, taken from a patient treated with checkpoint blockade. The sequence links TRBV7-2 to TRBJ2-1; the D gene is possibly TRBD1 or TRBD2, each agreeing over 5 bases. The CDR3 reads as follows: CASSLVLGRQNEQFF. The nucleotides are TGTGCCAGCAGCTTAGTATTGGGGAGACAGAATGAGCAGTTCTTC. The entire variable domain, with the stretches around the CDR3 drawn from the reference TRBV7-2 and TRBJ2-1 proteins, is GAGVSQSPSNKVTEKGKDVELRCDPISGHTALYWYRQSLGQGLEFLIYFQGNSAPDKSGLPSDRFSAERTGGSVSTLTIQRTQQEDSAVYLCASSLVLGRQNEQFFGPGTRLTVL.